These T cell receptor beta chains were read from a single sample in a study of CD8 T cells in Susac syndrome. TCRdb analysed the immunoSEQ multiplex PCR reads with MiXCR anew, one entry per CDR3 protein. This sample yields over 300,000 distinct CDR3 sequences, of which about 90% are seen a single time; roughly 0.07% belongs to the top ten. Sequenced material: CD4+ T cells from PBMCs. The receptor set was obtained from a human donor with multiple sclerosis. CDR3s include the opening cysteine and the closing phenylalanine or tryptophan. A D gene is named only where the DNA matches it firmly. The size entry is marked missing in some rows and otherwise reads once, few, many or a size class.

clone_size	cdr3_length	v_call	j_call	d_call	cdr3_nt	cdr3_aa
.	15	TRBV11-3	TRBJ2-3	.	TGTGCCAGCAGCTTCCGGGCTTCTCTAGGCGATACGCAGTATTTT	CASSFRASLGDTQYF
.	13	TRBV2	TRBJ1-4	TRBD1	TGTGCCGGGCGGACAGGGATGGAAGAAAAACTGTTTTTT	CAGRTGMEEKLFF
.	14	TRBV3-1	TRBJ2-1	.	TGTGCCAGCAGCCAAGATCGTAGCGGCGGTGAGCAGTTCTTC	CASSQDRSGGEQFF
.	14	TRBV20-1	TRBJ2-7	.	TGCAGTGCTATTTTGGCAGCGGCAACCTACGAGCAGTACTTC	CSAILAAATYEQYF
.	11	TRBV18	TRBJ1-1	TRBD1	TGTGCCAGCTCAGACAGGGCCCGAGCTTTCTTT	CASSDRARAFF
.	17	TRBV20-1	TRBJ2-1	TRBD2	TGCAGTGCCACCGGACTAGCGGGAGTAATGACACACAATGAGCAGTTCTTC	CSATGLAGVMTHNEQFF
once	14	TRBV7-9	TRBJ1-3	.	TGTGCCAGCAGCGCCGACATCTCTGGAAACACCATATATTTT	CASSADISGNTIYF
.	16	TRBV24-1	TRBJ1-2	TRBD1	TGTGCCACCAGTGATGCCTCAGGGGGCGGCTTGGATGGCTACACCTTC	CATSDASGGGLDGYTF
.	15	TRBV20-1	TRBJ2-5	.	TGCAGTGCTAGAGATGGAAGTGATTCGTTCGGGACCCAGTACTTC	CSARDGSDSFGTQYF
.	13	TRBV29-1	TRBJ1-2	.	TGCAGCGTCCTTCGGACTGTTAACTATGGCTACACCTTC	CSVLRTVNYGYTF
.	15	TRBV30	TRBJ1-1	.	TGTGCCTGGAGTCCGACCCTCGGGGGCGGGGGGAGGGCTTTCTTT	CAWSPTLGGGGRAFF
.	16	TRBV18	TRBJ2-2	.	TGTGCCAGCTCACCGAACTGGCAGCTGAACACCGGGGAGCTGTTTTTT	CASSPNWQLNTGELFF
.	15	TRBV7-2	TRBJ1-4	.	TGTGCCAGCAGCCCCCGGACAGCAACTAATGAAAAACTGTTTTTT	CASSPRTATNEKLFF
.	16	TRBV4-1	TRBJ2-5	TRBD1	TGCGCCAGCAGCCAAGCCGACAGGGAGTACCAAGAGACCCAGTACTTC	CASSQADREYQETQYF
.	16	TRBV5-4	TRBJ1-2	TRBD1	TGTGCCAGCAGCCCAGAGCCCGGGACAGGGGTGGTTGGCTACACCTTC	CASSPEPGTGVVGYTF
.	15	TRBV20-1	TRBJ1-4	.	TGCAGTGCTAGAGCCGCTACAGTAACTAATGAAAAACTGTTTTTT	CSARAATVTNEKLFF
.	14	TRBV19	TRBJ1-2	.	TGTGCCAGTAGTCAAAGGTGGAATAACTATGGCTACACCTTC	CASSQRWNNYGYTF
once	15	TRBV4-2	TRBJ1-2	.	TGTGCCAGCAGCCTTCGGACAGAAAGTAGCTATGGCTACACCTTC	CASSLRTESSYGYTF
.	14	TRBV5-1	TRBJ2-1	TRBD2	TGCGCCAGCAGCCTAATAGCGGGGTACGGTGAGCAGTTCTTC	CASSLIAGYGEQFF
.	15	TRBV5-1	TRBJ2-2	.	TGCGCCAGCAGCTTGGACACCGCGGTAACCGGGGAGCTGTTTTTT	CASSLDTAVTGELFF
.	12	TRBV29-1	TRBJ2-7	TRBD2	TGCAGCGTTGCCGAGGGACTAAGGGTGCAGTACTTC	CSVAEGLRVQYF
.	13	TRBV20-1	TRBJ2-5	TRBD1	TGCAGTGCTAGGACAGGGCTGGGGGAGACCCAGTACTTC	CSARTGLGETQYF
.	15	TRBV3-1	TRBJ2-4	TRBD2	TGTGCCAGCAGCCGATCGACTAGCGGGAGAGAAATTCAGTACTTC	CASSRSTSGREIQYF
.	15	TRBV18	TRBJ1-1	.	TGTGCCAGCTCACCGAGTATGCGAACCAACACTGAAGCTTTCTTT	CASSPSMRTNTEAFF
.	13	TRBV3-1	TRBJ2-7	.	TGTGCCAGCAGCCTCAACCCCCCCTATCTGCAGTACTTC	CASSLNPPYLQYF
once	17	TRBV4-1	TRBJ1-1	.	TGCGCCAGCAGCCAAGGAATCCTTAACGGGGCGAACACTGAAGCTTTCTTT	CASSQGILNGANTEAFF
.	13	TRBV29-1	TRBJ2-7	TRBD1	TGCAGCGTGGCCGGGACAGGGACCTACGAGCAGTACTTC	CSVAGTGTYEQYF
.	15	TRBV5-1	TRBJ2-7	TRBD1	TGCGCCAGCAGCTGGGGCCTTGGACAGGGACCTCGACAGTACTTC	CASSWGLGQGPRQYF
.	16	TRBV5-1	TRBJ1-2	.	TGCGCCAGCAGCTTGGACAGTCTGCGGACTAACTATGGCTACACCTTC	CASSLDSLRTNYGYTF
.	14	TRBV13	TRBJ1-3	.	TGTGCCAGCACTCCTAGGACTTTGAGAAACACCATATATTTT	CASTPRTLRNTIYF
.	14	TRBV3-1	TRBJ1-1	.	TGTGCCAGCAGCCAAGAAAGCGGGACCACTGAAGCTTTCTTT	CASSQESGTTEAFF
.	13	TRBV29-1	TRBJ2-7	.	TGCAGCGTTGAAGATCCTATACAGTACGAGCAGTACTTC	CSVEDPIQYEQYF
.	16	TRBV25-1	TRBJ2-1	.	TGTGCCAGCAGTTTCGACCCAGACAGGTTCCCCCGTGAGCAGTTCTTC	CASSFDPDRFPREQFF
.	14	TRBV29-1	TRBJ1-1	TRBD1	TGCAGCGTTCGGCCTAAAACAGGGGTCGGCGGGGTTTTCTTT	CSVRPKTGVGGVFF
.	16	TRBV7-2	TRBJ1-2	TRBD1	TGTGCCAGCAGCCCCCGGACAGGGGAGTCGGGAAATGGCTACACCTTC	CASSPRTGESGNGYTF
.	13	TRBV30	TRBJ2-5	.	TGTGCCTGGAGTGTCGAGCGCTGGGAGACCCAGTACTTC	CAWSVERWETQYF
.	13	TRBV29-1	TRBJ1-1	.	TGCAGCGCCGAGGGGCAAATGAACACTGAAGCTTTCTTT	CSAEGQMNTEAFF
.	16	TRBV14	TRBJ2-4	.	TGTGCCAGCAGCCTCCCACGAGGACTAGCCAAAAACATTCAGTACTTC	CASSLPRGLAKNIQYF
.	12	TRBV5-1	TRBJ1-4	.	TGCGCCAGCAGCTTGGGAAGCGAAAAACTGTTTTTT	CASSLGSEKLFF